The rows below give T cell receptor beta chains drawn from one sample of a study of T cells expressing NK-cell markers. From the 5' RACE reads, TCRdb lists one entry per CDR3 protein and no DNA. The sample totals 350,000 to 500,000 distinct CDR3 sequences. The sequencing sample was made of blood T cells: a sorted CD56 or NKG2C T cell subset, CD4+ or CD8+ T cells, or bulk PBMC T cells (not recorded which). These receptors were collected from a woman between 18 and 75 years old in good health. CDR3s include the opening cysteine and the closing phenylalanine or tryptophan.

V gene: TRBV12-3/TRBV12-4; J gene: TRBJ1-2; CDR3 protein: CASSLGTIGYTF
V gene: TRBV12-3/TRBV12-4; J gene: TRBJ1-1; CDR3 protein: CASSETINTEAFF
V gene: TRBV29-1; J gene: TRBJ2-7; CDR3 protein: CSVRQGGEQYF
V gene: TRBV20-1; J gene: TRBJ1-1; CDR3 protein: CSARGDRVGEAFF
V gene: TRBV15; J gene: TRBJ2-1; CDR3 protein: CATSEIDRANNEQFF
V gene: TRBV5-6; J gene: TRBJ2-1; CDR3 protein: CASILSTGVSYNEQFF
V gene: TRBV29-1; J gene: TRBJ2-1; CDR3 protein: CSVVKAVPGEQFF
V gene: TRBV6-6; J gene: TRBJ2-3; CDR3 protein: CASMQRSTDTQYF
V gene: TRBV18; J gene: TRBJ1-5; CDR3 protein: CASSPGQGYGQPQHF
V gene: TRBV5-1; J gene: TRBJ2-3; CDR3 protein: CASAAVPTDTQYF
V gene: TRBV3-1; J gene: TRBJ2-6; CDR3 protein: CASSQEWGQGARSGANVLTF
V gene: TRBV28; J gene: TRBJ2-7; CDR3 protein: CASSLSGSGYSYEQYF
V gene: TRBV7-9; J gene: TRBJ2-1; CDR3 protein: CASSLVSPPEYNEQFF
V gene: TRBV3-1; J gene: TRBJ2-1; CDR3 protein: CASSQGGLAGDNEQFF
V gene: TRBV5-5; J gene: TRBJ2-1; CDR3 protein: CASSLAWRLDYNEQFF
V gene: TRBV19; J gene: TRBJ1-5; CDR3 protein: CASSMGAQPQHF